The T cell receptor (beta chain) under discussion was sequenced for a study of T cell repertoires in aging, cancer and after chemotherapy. For the study at large: Repeat sampling of healthy donors over several months to years showed clear clonal overlap.

Rearranged V-D-J TRB sequences were amplified with a mixed TRB-A/B primer pool. TCRdb recomputed calls from the multiplex PCR reads with MiXCR, one row per CDR3 protein. The sample has about 8,800 distinct CDR3 sequences; 30% to 35% are singletons. The CDR3 extends over 13 amino acids. Germline V gene lookup returns CDR1 MNHNS and CDR2 SASEGT. The V and J ends lost 8 bases and 0 bases respectively, with 11 bases between them. Amplification of TCR beta used genomic DNA extracted from peripheral blood. This receptor was obtained from a human donor in good health. V gene TRBV6-1 combines with J gene TRBJ2-7, with D tentatively TRBD1 (6 bases). The sequencing input was blood. CDR3: CASGTGSSYEQYF. Here the CDR3 DNA reads TGTGCCAGCGGAACAGGGAGCTCCTACGAGCAGTACTTC.